This T cell receptor (beta chain) was retrieved from a study of shared clonotypes between healthy human individuals. About the study: Participating donors consisted of a couple of women and a few men aged 18 to 49.

Method: immunoSEQ multiplex PCR; TCRdb's copy keeps in-frame clones and lacks some. The data hold more than 400,000 clones, with 70% to 85% observed a single time. On this clone itself: Its antigen remains unknown.

The CDR3 sequence is 14 residues long. Germline values: CDR1 WSHSY, CDR2 SAAADI. Trimming pared 7 bases from V and 4 bases from J, leaving 13 bases between. Healthy HIV-negative adults without recent acute infections or vaccinations served as donors. Study findings and constraints: The authors sampled blood alone, and tissue repertoires likely differ.

This clonotype was obtained from a woman in her forties in good health. Some clones in this sample may be carry-over from other donors' samples. This chain connects TRBV10-2 to TRBJ2-2; D gene uncertain. The sample was PBMCs. The CDR3 sequence: CASMLPAVTGELFF. CDR3 coding DNA: TGCGCCAGCATGCTCCCAGCTGTCACCGGGGAGCTGTTTTTT.